This TCR beta chain was sequenced for a study of blood T cell repertoires in COVID-19. Study-level background: PBMCs, B-cell-depleted T cells, or T cells were the source of the cDNA or gDNA that made up the material.

As processed by the authors: Estimates of nucleated cell counts were drawn from the amplification of reference gene primers. Sequencing used immunoSEQ multiplex PCR; TCRdb keeps in-frame clones, though not all of them. That table gives V, J and clone size, and the DNA gave D and trimming. The sample has under 95,000 clones; approximately 89% are singletons. With V trimmed by 4 bases and J by 1 base, 15 bases remained unmatched. This CDR3 has 19 amino acids. CDR1 is ENHRY, CDR2 SYGVKD, per germline. The J gene is TRBJ1-5, the V gene TRBV10-3, with 8 bases fitting TRBD1. This receptor was taken from a man aged 45-60 years with COVID-19, enrolled during active disease. Input material: peripheral blood. In DNA, the CDR3 is TGTGCCATCAGTGCACCCCAGGGGGCGGTATCCGGGAGCAATCAGCCCCAGCATTTT. Its translation is CAISAPQGAVSGSNQPQHF.